The rows below give T cell receptor beta chains drawn from one sample of a study of pediatric ulcerative colitis. Generated by immunoSEQ multiplex PCR, the TCRdb table keeps only in-frame clones and is missing some. The sample records over 30,000 clones, about three quarters being singletons. Material: gut tissue. Every receptor here comes from a boy aged 5-17 years with mild ulcerative colitis. Each CDR3 is given with its conserved first and last residue. Each record gives: clone size, CDR3 length, D gene, J gene, V gene, CDR3 DNA, CDR3 protein. A D gene is named only where the DNA matches it firmly. The size field is filled for only some rows; it gives once, few, many or a size class.

>few|16|NA|TRBJ1-6|TRBV4-2
TGTGCCAGCAGCCAAGAATCCCCCGGGTCTAATTCACCCCTCCACTTT
CASSQESPGSNSPLHF
>NA|14|NA|TRBJ2-2|TRBV6-6
TGTGCCAGCAGTGTCGGGACACTCACCGGGGAGCTGTTTTTT
CASSVGTLTGELFF
>NA|12|NA|TRBJ1-5|TRBV7-2
TGTGCCAGTTGCAGGGTATGGCAGCCCCAGCATTTT
CASCRVWQPQHF
>NA|13|NA|TRBJ2-2|TRBV6-5
TGTGCCAGCAGTTACCGGGGCACCGGGGAGCTGTTTTTT
CASSYRGTGELFF
>NA|13|NA|TRBJ1-6|TRBV6-1
TGTGCCAGCAGAGGGACGTACAATTCACCCCTCCACTTT
CASRGTYNSPLHF
>NA|15|TRBD2|TRBJ2-3|TRBV7-7
TGTGCTAGCAGCTTAGGACTAGCGAGCACAGATACGCAGTATTTT
CASSLGLASTDTQYF
>NA|15|NA|TRBJ2-1|TRBV6-1
TGTGCCAGCAGCCGCGAGGCGTCTAGACGCGATGAGCAGTTCTTC
CASSREASRRDEQFF
>NA|12|TRBD1|TRBJ1-2|TRBV29-1
TGCAGCTTCCGACAGGGGGACTATGGCTACACCTTC
CSFRQGDYGYTF
>NA|16|TRBD1|TRBJ1-4|TRBV2
TGTGCCAGCAATCGGGACAGGGGCGCAACTAATGAAAAACTGTTTTTT
CASNRDRGATNEKLFF
>NA|14|NA|TRBJ1-5|TRBV2
TGTGCCAGCGCGGTGGCACCTTTTGATCAGCCCCAGCATTTT
CASAVAPFDQPQHF
>NA|13|NA|TRBJ2-1|TRBV19
TGTGCCAGTAGTATGACTCTGGGTTATGAGCAGTTCTTC
CASSMTLGYEQFF
>few|15|NA|TRBJ2-3|TRBV4-2
TGTGCCAGCAGCCAAGATGCCCCGGGGGCAGATACGCAGTATTTT
CASSQDAPGADTQYF
>NA|16|TRBD1|TRBJ1-2|TRBV5-1
TGCGCCAGCAGCTCGAGACAGGGGACTACTAACTATGGCTACACCTTC
CASSSRQGTTNYGYTF
>few|15|NA|TRBJ1-2|TRBV11-1
TGTGCCAGCAGAGTTGGACGGTCCCCTCACTATGGCTACACCTTC
CASRVGRSPHYGYTF
>NA|11|TRBD1|TRBJ1-4|TRBV5-6
TGTGCCAGCAGCTCCTGGGGACAGGTGTTTTTT
CASSSWGQVFF
>NA|14|TRBD2|TRBJ2-4|TRBV7-9
TGTGCCAGCAGCTTGGCGGGGGGCCAGAACATTCAGTACTTC
CASSLAGGQNIQYF
>once|14|TRBD1|TRBJ2-7|TRBV5-1
TGCGCCAGCGGCTACGGGACAGGGGGCTACGAGCAGTACTTC
CASGYGTGGYEQYF
>NA|15|NA|TRBJ1-2|TRBV10-3
TGTGCCATCACCCCAGGACCGATTTTCGGCTATGGCTACACCTTC
CAITPGPIFGYGYTF
>NA|15|NA|TRBJ2-1|TRBV4-1
TGCGCCAGCAGTAACTATTTGACGAGCGTCGATGAGCAGTTCTTC
CASSNYLTSVDEQFF
>NA|17|TRBD2|TRBJ2-3|TRBV9
TGTGCCAGCAGCGTAGATTGGCGGGGGGCCTTGAAGGATACGCAGTATTTT
CASSVDWRGALKDTQYF
>NA|12|NA|TRBJ1-1|TRBV6-1
TGTGCCAGCAGTGAAGGTGGAGGGGAAGCTTTCTTT
CASSEGGGEAFF
>NA|14|NA|TRBJ2-1|TRBV5-1
TGCGCCAGCAGTGCCGGTCCACGATACAATGAGCAGTTCTTC
CASSAGPRYNEQFF
>NA|16|TRBD2|TRBJ2-1|TRBV7-6
TGTGCCAGCAGCAGACAAAGCGGGGGGACTTACAATGAGCAGTTCTTC
CASSRQSGGTYNEQFF
>NA|14|NA|TRBJ2-5|TRBV7-6
TGTGCCAGCAGCTTAGTCGACACAGGGGAGACCCAGTACTTC
CASSLVDTGETQYF
>NA|11|NA|TRBJ2-3|TRBV5-1
TGCGCCAGCAGCTTTACAGATACGCAGTATTTT
CASSFTDTQYF
>once|14|NA|TRBJ2-7|TRBV5-4
TGTGCCAGCAGCTTGGGGCAGGGCCTCTACGAGCAGTACTTC
CASSLGQGLYEQYF
>NA|12|NA|TRBJ1-2|TRBV5-8
TGTGCCAGCGGGGGGTTCAGCTATGGCTACACCTTC
CASGGFSYGYTF
>NA|15|TRBD1|TRBJ2-2|TRBV5-6
TGTGCCAGCAGCTGGATGGACAGGGGGGCCGGGGAGCTGTTTTTT
CASSWMDRGAGELFF
>NA|17|NA|TRBJ1-1|TRBV9
TGTGCCAGCAGCCCGCGGGGCCATGTAGGGGTCGGCACTGAAGCTTTCTTT
CASSPRGHVGVGTEAFF